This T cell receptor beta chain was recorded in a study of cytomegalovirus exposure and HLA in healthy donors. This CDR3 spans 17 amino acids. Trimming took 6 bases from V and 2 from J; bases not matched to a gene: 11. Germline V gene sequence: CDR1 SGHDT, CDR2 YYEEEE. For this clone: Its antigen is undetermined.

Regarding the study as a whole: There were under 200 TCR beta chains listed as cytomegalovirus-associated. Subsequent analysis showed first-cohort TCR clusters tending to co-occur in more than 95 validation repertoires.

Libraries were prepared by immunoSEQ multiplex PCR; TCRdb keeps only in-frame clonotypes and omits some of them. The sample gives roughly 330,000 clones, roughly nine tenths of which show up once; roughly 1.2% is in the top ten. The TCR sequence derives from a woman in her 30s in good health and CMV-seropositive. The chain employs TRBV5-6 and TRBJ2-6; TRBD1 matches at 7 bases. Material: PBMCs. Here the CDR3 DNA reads TGTGCCAGCACCCAATCCTACAGGGGCCCTGGGGCCAACGTCCTGACTTTC. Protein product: CASTQSYRGPGANVLTF.